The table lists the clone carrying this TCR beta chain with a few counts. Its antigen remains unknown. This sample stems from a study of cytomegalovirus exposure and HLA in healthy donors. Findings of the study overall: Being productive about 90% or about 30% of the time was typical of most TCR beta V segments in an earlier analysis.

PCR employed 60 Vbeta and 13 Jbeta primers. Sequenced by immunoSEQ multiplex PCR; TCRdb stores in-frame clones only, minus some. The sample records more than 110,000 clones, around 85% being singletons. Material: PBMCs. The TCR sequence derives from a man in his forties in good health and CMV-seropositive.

The CDR3 DNA reads TGCGCCAGCAGCCAATCTCCTGAGCTTTCCACCGGGGAGCTGTTTTTT. This translates into CASSQSPELSTGELFF. The rearrangement uses TRBV4-3 and TRBJ2-2; D call uncertain. The CDR3 loop spans 16 amino acids. V was clipped by 2 bases and J by 4 bases, with 14 bases between them. Germline-derived CDR1 and CDR2 are LGHNA and YSLEER.